The table lists the clone carrying this T cell receptor beta chain with a few counts. The source of the sample is a study of T cells in Graves' hyperthyroidism and ophthalmopathy. Whole-study context: Initial diagnosis, before any treatment, was when peripheral blood was collected.

Diagnostic decisions used clinical symptoms, serum thyroxine and TRAb, thyroid ultrasound and orbital computed tomography. PBMCs stemmed from 10 ml fresh peripheral blood. Germline CDR1 reads LNHNV; CDR2 reads YYDKDF (reference sequence). V shed 0 bases and J shed 8 bases, with 19 bases lying between them. This CDR3 spans 16 amino acids. The source material, RNA transcripts, was used to amplify TCR beta CDR3 regions. A set of HTBI primers served as the primers for a first-round RT-PCR of the TCR CDR3. TCRdb re-analysed the multiplex PCR reads in MiXCR, keeping a single row per CDR3 protein. The sample shows 330,000 or so distinct CDR3 sequences, roughly a fifth of them seen only once.

This TCR came from a man over 45 with Graves' ophthalmopathy. What was sequenced was blood. This chain links TRBV15 with TRBJ1-1; D is undetermined. The CDR3 DNA follows: TGTGCCACCAGCAGAGACCCGGACGGGAGTCTGAGGGAAGCTTTCTTT. This sequence encodes CATSRDPDGSLREAFF.